Detailed here is one TCR beta chain. Antigen unknown. Germline V gene lookup returns CDR1 SQVTM and CDR2 ANQGSEA. Trimming cost V 6 bases and J 8 bases; bases outside gene matches: 18. This CDR3 region has 15 residues. The data were obtained in a study of high-grade serous ovarian cancer treatment subgroups. Study results and caveats: These tumor repertoires lack spatial information from bulk sequencing.

Tumor samples were taken before definitive surgery or chemotherapy. The repertoire was sequenced with immunoSEQ multiplex PCR; TCRdb's copy has only in-frame clones and lacks some. Of under 2,000 clones detected, around 66% appear once; the ten largest clones hold about 12%. This sequence joins TRBV29-1 and TRBJ1-2; 7 nucleotides align to TRBD1. The sequence came from a human donor with high-grade serous ovarian cancer. Sequencing was done on a sample of tumor tissue. Written as DNA, the CDR3 is TGCAGCGTAGTAGAGGGGGCAGGGGCCCCGAGGGGCTACACCTTC. Amino acids: CSVVEGAGAPRGYTF.